These T cell receptor beta chains were read from a single sample in a study of blood T cell repertoires in COVID-19. The method was immunoSEQ multiplex PCR; TCRdb's version includes in-frame clones alone and lacks a portion of them. The data show 300,000 or so clones, around 90% seen once. The sequencing sample was made of peripheral blood. These receptor sequences come from a man in his forties or fifties with active or convalescent COVID-19. CDR3s include the opening cysteine and the closing phenylalanine or tryptophan. D genes are given only for firm matches. Clone size is given for some rows only: seen once, a few or many times, or a class if the clone is expanded.

.	few	TRBV6-1	TRBJ2-2	CASSESQATTGELFF	TGTGCCAGCAGTGAAAGTCAGGCAACCACCGGGGAGCTGTTTTTT
.	.	TRBV5-1	TRBJ1-1	CASSLTAMNTEAFF	TGCGCCAGCAGTTTGACAGCAATGAACACTGAAGCTTTCTTT
.	.	TRBV7-2	TRBJ1-2	CASSSRDYGYTF	TGTGCCAGCAGCTCCAGGGACTATGGCTACACCTTC
.	.	TRBV9	TRBJ1-6	CASSVRGSRLGDNSPLHF	TGTGCCAGCAGCGTGAGAGGGTCGAGACTAGGGGATAATTCACCCCTCCACTTT
TRBD1	few	TRBV11-3	TRBJ2-5	CASSEGQGRQETQYF	TGTGCCAGCAGCGAAGGACAGGGGAGGCAAGAGACCCAGTACTTC
.	.	TRBV5-6	TRBJ2-7	CASNRGGGRGYEQYF	TGTGCCAGCAACCGAGGGGGAGGGAGGGGCTACGAGCAGTACTTC
TRBD2	.	TRBV28	TRBJ2-1	CASSLGGTSGRYEQFF	TGTGCCAGCAGTCTAGGGGGGACTAGCGGGAGATATGAGCAGTTCTTC
.	.	TRBV7-9	TRBJ1-4	CASSSLGGKLFF	TGTGCCAGCAGCTCACTGGGGGGGAAACTGTTTTTT
.	few	TRBV18	TRBJ1-5	CASSPDRTQPQHF	TGTGCCAGCTCACCGGACAGAACGCAGCCCCAGCATTTT
.	.	TRBV30	TRBJ2-7	CAWSRPGIYEQYF	TGTGCCTGGAGTAGGCCGGGAATCTACGAGCAGTACTTC
TRBD2	.	TRBV7-2	TRBJ2-7	CASSPLANVAGFPYEQYF	TGTGCCAGCAGCCCTCTAGCGAACGTAGCGGGGTTCCCCTACGAGCAGTACTTC
.	.	TRBV11-2	TRBJ1-1	CASSLEGLRAFF	TGTGCCAGCAGCTTAGAAGGACTCCGGGCTTTCTTT
TRBD1	.	TRBV3-1/TRBV3-2	TRBJ2-7	CASTQRQGGVRYF	TGTGCCAGCACCCAGAGACAGGGGGGGGTACGGTACTTC
.	.	TRBV28	TRBJ2-3	CASSSPGGVGTDTQYF	TGTGCCAGCAGTTCCCCTGGCGGGGTGGGCACAGATACGCAGTATTTT
.	once	TRBV6-5	TRBJ2-7	CASLRGTYEQYF	TGTGCCAGTCTTCGGGGAACCTACGAGCAGTACTTC
TRBD2	.	TRBV9	TRBJ2-5	CASSLRSGTLQETQYF	TGTGCCAGCAGCTTACGTAGCGGGACCCTCCAAGAGACCCAGTACTTC
.	.	TRBV9	TRBJ1-2	CASSVAEGSYYGYTF	TGTGCCAGCAGCGTAGCGGAAGGGAGTTACTATGGCTACACCTTC
.	.	TRBV2	TRBJ2-7	CASTLEHRSSYEQYF	TGTGCCAGCACCCTTGAGCACCGGAGCTCCTACGAGCAGTACTTC
TRBD1	.	TRBV2	TRBJ1-2	CASSEGGTVGHGYTF	TGTGCCAGCAGTGAAGGGGGGACAGTAGGACATGGCTACACCTTC
TRBD2	.	TRBV2	TRBJ2-1	CASSEEGGGAANEQFF	TGTGCCAGCAGTGAAGAAGGCGGGGGGGCAGCCAATGAGCAGTTCTTC
.	.	TRBV7-3	TRBJ2-5	CASSPTPGETQYF	TGTGCCAGCAGCCCCACCCCGGGGGAGACCCAGTACTTC
TRBD1	.	TRBV5-6	TRBJ2-1	CASSLAVVGTAYNEQFF	TGTGCCAGCAGCTTGGCGGTAGTTGGGACAGCTTACAATGAGCAGTTCTTC
.	.	TRBV15	TRBJ1-6	CATSRDRERGSPLHF	TGTGCCACCAGCAGAGATAGGGAGCGGGGCTCACCCCTCCACTTT
TRBD1	.	TRBV6-5	TRBJ2-7	CASSYILGQGPYEQYF	TGTGCCAGCAGTTACATATTGGGACAGGGGCCCTACGAGCAGTACTTC
.	.	TRBV4-3	TRBJ2-7	CASSQEQRNRDKLNYEQYF	TGCGCCAGCAGCCAAGAACAAAGAAACCGGGACAAATTAAACTACGAGCAGTACTTC
TRBD2	.	TRBV2	TRBJ2-1	CASKRTGGEGEQFF	TGTGCCAGCAAAAGGACGGGGGGTGAGGGTGAGCAGTTCTTC
.	.	TRBV11-2	TRBJ1-1	CASSLMQGTEAFF	TGTGCCAGCAGCTTAATGCAGGGCACTGAAGCTTTCTTT
.	.	TRBV5-6	TRBJ1-4	CASSLWLGQDNEKLFF	TGTGCCAGCAGCTTGTGGTTGGGGCAGGATAATGAAAAACTGTTTTTT
TRBD1	.	TRBV24-1	TRBJ1-4	CATSDSQGVGEKLFF	TGTGCCACCAGTGATTCCCAGGGGGTAGGAGAAAAACTGTTTTTT
.	.	TRBV6-5	TRBJ1-6	CASSYSSQNPLHF	TGTGCCAGCAGTTACTCGTCCCAGAACCCCCTCCACTTT
TRBD2	.	TRBV28	TRBJ2-5	CASSLAPLAADQETQYF	TGTGCCAGCAGTTTAGCCCCCCTAGCGGCGGATCAAGAGACCCAGTACTTC
.	.	TRBV27	TRBJ2-7	CASSFSGSSYEQYF	TGTGCCAGCAGTTTCAGCGGGTCCTCCTACGAGCAGTACTTC
TRBD1	.	TRBV28	TRBJ1-1	CASSSPGTGGNTEAFF	TGTGCCAGCAGTTCCCCCGGGACAGGGGGGAACACTGAAGCTTTCTTT
.	few	TRBV7-2	TRBJ1-3	CASSLGGLGNTIYF	TGTGCCAGCAGCTTAGGAGGGTTAGGAAACACCATATATTTT
.	few	TRBV7-6	TRBJ1-1	CASSLQAWNTEAFF	TGTGCCAGCAGCTTACAGGCGTGGAACACTGAAGCTTTCTTT
TRBD1	.	TRBV6-5	TRBJ1-1	CASRITGGTEAFF	TGTGCCAGCAGGATTACAGGGGGCACTGAAGCTTTCTTT
TRBD1	.	TRBV6-6	TRBJ1-2	CASSLRDRGGYTF	TGTGCCAGCAGCCTTCGGGACAGGGGTGGCTACACCTTC
.	.	TRBV18	TRBJ1-6	CASSPQEQGRSPLHF	TGTGCCAGCTCACCACAGGAGCAGGGGAGATCACCCCTCCACTTT
TRBD1	.	TRBV28	TRBJ2-7	CASGFGDRGSPDF	TGTGCCAGCGGTTTCGGGGACAGGGGGTCCCCGGACTTC
TRBD1	.	TRBV6-5	TRBJ1-2	CASRDRANYGYTF	TGTGCCAGCAGAGACAGGGCTAACTATGGCTACACCTTC
TRBD2	.	TRBV5-1	TRBJ2-1	CASREPGLANNEQFF	TGCGCCAGTAGAGAACCGGGACTAGCCAACAATGAGCAGTTCTTC
.	few	TRBV29-1	TRBJ1-2	CSVDRRNYGYTF	TGCAGCGTTGACAGAAGAAACTATGGCTACACCTTC
.	.	TRBV18	TRBJ2-2	CASSPTEGSTGELFF	TGTGCCAGCTCACCGACCGAGGGCTCGACCGGGGAGCTGTTTTTT
TRBD2	.	TRBV2	TRBJ2-3	CASSAGLAGGDTQYF	TGTGCCAGCAGTGCGGGACTAGCGGGAGGAGATACGCAGTATTTT
TRBD2	.	TRBV9	TRBJ2-7	CASSPSGGLTYEQYF	TGTGCCAGCAGCCCGAGCGGGGGGCTAACCTACGAGCAGTACTTC
.	.	TRBV6-5	TRBJ1-1	CASSLSRVNTEAFF	TGTGCCAGCAGTCTGAGTCGGGTGAACACTGAAGCTTTCTTT
.	.	TRBV2	TRBJ2-3	CASIQSGLRTDTQYF	TGTGCCAGCATACAAAGCGGGTTGCGCACAGATACGCAGTATTTT
.	.	TRBV21-1	TRBJ2-1	CASSKGAGGADNEQFF	TGTGCCAGCAGCAAAGGGGCGGGGGGCGCAGACAATGAGCAGTTCTTC
.	.	TRBV28	TRBJ2-7	CASRGGVRGASYEQYF	TGTGCCAGCAGAGGAGGGGTGCGGGGAGCTTCCTACGAGCAGTACTTC
.	.	TRBV28	TRBJ1-1	CASKESRGGGTEAFF	TGTGCCAGCAAAGAAAGCAGGGGCGGGGGCACTGAAGCTTTCTTT